This T cell receptor (beta chain) is drawn from a study of T cells after yellow fever vaccination. The CDR3 covers 10 residues. The V and J ends lost 3 bases and 8 bases respectively, with 2 bases between them. CDR1 and CDR2 from the germline V gene are SEHNR and FQNEAQ (reference sequence). This clonotype was detected ten times or more. TCRdb called the 5' RACE reads again in MiXCR, with one record for every CDR3 protein. This sample has about 250,000 distinct CDR3 sequences, with about 3.7% found just once. The sequences come from PBMCs, collected 15 days after the yellow fever booster vaccination. The receptor's source is a man aged 18 to 30 who received the YFV17D yellow fever vaccine. The rearrangement uses TRBV7-9 and TRBJ2-1; no definite D call. The chain's CDR3 is CASSFDEQFF. For the CDR3, the DNA is TGTGCCAGCAGCTTCGATGAGCAGTTCTTC.